These T cell receptor beta chains were read from a single sample in a study of blood T cells in healthy people across ages. TCRdb fed the 5' RACE reads into MiXCR, producing one record per CDR3 protein. The sample includes 2 million or so distinct CDR3 sequences, roughly 52% of them seen just once. The material sequenced was blood. All receptors come from a woman between 40 and 50 years old in good health. CDR3s include the opening cysteine and the closing phenylalanine or tryptophan. A D gene is named only where the DNA matches it firmly. Size tells how often a clone was seen (once, few, many) or the class of an expanded clone, and some rows leave it out.

V: TRBV20-1
size: few
D: TRBD1
J: TRBJ2-1
CDR3: CSAREMPQGAGINEQFF
DNA: TGCAGTGCTAGAGAAATGCCACAGGGGGCTGGGATAAATGAGCAGTTCTTC

V: TRBV1
size: .
D: .
J: TRBJ2-5
CDR3: CTSSQAGTGGETQYF
DNA: TGCACCAGCAGCCAGGCAGGGACGGGGGGGGAGACCCAGTACTTC

V: TRBV12-3/TRBV12-4
size: .
D: .
J: TRBJ2-7
CDR3: CASSLAITGASYNEQYF
DNA: TGTGCCAGCAGTTTAGCGATCACGGGGGCCTCCTACAATGAGCAGTACTTC

V: TRBV20-1
size: .
D: .
J: TRBJ2-7
CDR3: CSAPTDTFSYEQYF
DNA: TGCAGTGCTCCGACCGACACGTTCTCCTACGAGCAGTACTTC

V: TRBV29-1
size: .
D: .
J: TRBJ1-2
CDR3: CSVVGHASNYGYTF
DNA: TGCAGCGTTGTGGGACACGCATCTAACTATGGCTACACCTTC

V: TRBV20-1
size: .
D: .
J: TRBJ1-2
CDR3: CSARQTVEGLASPGAGYTF
DNA: TGCAGTGCTAGACAAACCGTAGAAGGGCTGGCGTCCCCAGGAGCTGGCTACACCTTC

V: TRBV20-1
size: .
D: .
J: TRBJ1-4
CDR3: CSAKDGDTEPSNEKLFF
DNA: TGCAGTGCCAAGGATGGGGACACGGAGCCAAGTAATGAAAAACTGTTTTTT

V: TRBV7-3
size: many
D: TRBD2
J: TRBJ2-1
CDR3: CASSLTGRLGGGSHEQFF
DNA: TGTGCCAGCAGCTTAACGGGAAGACTTGGCGGGGGGTCCCATGAGCAGTTCTTC

V: TRBV5-1
size: few
D: .
J: TRBJ2-1
CDR3: CASSFGGVFSYNEQFF
DNA: TGCGCCAGCAGCTTTGGAGGTGTATTCTCCTACAATGAGCAGTTCTTC

V: TRBV28
size: few
D: .
J: TRBJ2-7
CDR3: CASTRLVGPYEQYF
DNA: TGTGCCAGCACCAGACTCGTTGGCCCCTACGAGCAGTACTTC

V: TRBV20-1
size: .
D: .
J: TRBJ2-5
CDR3: CSARIEGPGRTQYF
DNA: TGCAGTGCTAGAATTGAGGGGCCGGGCCGGACCCAGTACTTC

V: TRBV27
size: .
D: .
J: TRBJ1-2
CDR3: CASRLTSRGGYGYTF
DNA: TGTGCCAGCAGACTTACCTCCAGGGGAGGATATGGCTACACCTTC

V: TRBV4-3
size: .
D: TRBD1
J: TRBJ2-7
CDR3: CASSPLQGALGEQYF
DNA: TGCGCCAGCAGCCCCCTACAGGGGGCATTAGGCGAGCAGTACTTC

V: TRBV6-2/TRBV6-3
size: few
D: .
J: TRBJ2-7
CDR3: CASRTTGKASYEQYF
DNA: TGTGCCAGCAGGACTACAGGGAAGGCGTCCTACGAGCAGTACTTC

V: TRBV29-1
size: many
D: TRBD1
J: TRBJ2-7
CDR3: CNAGTAGEQYF
DNA: TGCAACGCCGGGACAGCAGGCGAGCAGTACTTC

V: TRBV5-6
size: .
D: TRBD1
J: TRBJ2-3
CDR3: CASSQMTGALRDTQYF
DNA: TGTGCCAGCAGCCAAATGACAGGGGCCCTGCGAGATACGCAGTATTTT

V: TRBV29-1
size: few
D: TRBD1
J: TRBJ1-2
CDR3: CSVEETGEHYGYTF
DNA: TGCAGCGTTGAAGAGACAGGGGAACACTATGGCTACACCTTC

V: TRBV7-3
size: .
D: .
J: TRBJ1-1
CDR3: CASKGGLGTEAFF
DNA: TGTGCCTCCAAGGGGGGACTGGGAACTGAAGCTTTCTTT

V: TRBV28
size: few
D: TRBD1
J: TRBJ1-2
CDR3: CASSTGSATGAGGYTF
DNA: TGTGCCAGCAGCACCGGCAGCGCAACAGGGGCGGGAGGCTACACCTTC

V: TRBV5-1
size: .
D: TRBD1
J: TRBJ2-6
CDR3: CASSLFDRGVGPGANVLTF
DNA: TGCGCCAGCAGCTTATTTGACAGGGGGGTAGGTCCTGGGGCCAACGTCCTGACTTTC

V: TRBV15
size: few
D: .
J: TRBJ2-5
CDR3: CATSRDQKETQYF
DNA: TGTGCCACCAGCAGAGATCAGAAAGAGACCCAGTACTTC

V: TRBV7-9
size: .
D: .
J: TRBJ1-2
CDR3: CASSTTAEAGGYTF
DNA: TGTGCCAGCAGCACGACCGCAGAGGCAGGCGGCTACACCTTC